The entry below describes one TCR beta chain. The target of this receptor is not known. Qualities for individual bases were not recorded, and no much larger clone is one base off. Read against the paper, the sample's time point label means: about 28 days (+/-7) after the second vaccine dose. Because spike-specific TCR depth and breadth did not differ between the two schedules, AZD1222 recipients who got a second dose at roughly 4 weeks were pooled with those who got a second dose at roughly 12 weeks. Vaccinee samples came from UK trials COV001 and COV002, including a single-blind randomized controlled phase 2/3 trial of AZD1222 (ChAdOx1 nCoV-19) in healthy adults. Trial participant PBMC samples were collected at day 0 and day 28 after the second dose for TCRbeta chain sequencing. These data belong to a study of T cell responses to AZD1222 COVID-19 vaccine (dated by TCRdb to about 2021). Context from the whole study: A total of just over 230 trial participants underwent TCR sequencing, of whom approximately 200 had received two doses of AZD1222 and roughly 26 had received two doses of the MenACWY control vaccine. Enrollment into the trials was organized by age into subgroups of 18-55, 56-69 and 70-plus years, and those subgroups contained approximately 160, 26 and 62 TCR-sequenced participants, respectively. Points the paper makes about the study in general: Conclusions about previously exposed vaccinees are limited because only a handful of AZD1222 recipients were SARS-CoV-2 seropositive at baseline. The vaccine-associated CD4 TCRs covered the entire spike protein, and the dominant responses fell in regions 160-218 and 743-854. Participants were mostly white British, with more females than males. The authors suggested clonal diversity may have been underestimated. The 56-69-year group was small, and its depth increase did not reach significance, likely because of low power. Reportedly, almost half of the unique spike-specific TCRs recognized epitopes lying outside the regions that are mutated in the B.1.351 and B.1.1.7 variants. Because no day 14 peak-response samples were available, repertoires were characterized only after the peak T cell response. After two AZD1222 doses, both the breadth and the depth of spike-specific TCRs were significantly higher than at day 0 and than in MenACWY recipients.

V is cut by 7 bases and J by 2 bases, and the space between the germline ends is 13 bases. Spanning cysteine to phenylalanine, the CDR3 consists of 14 amino acids. The entry retains the CDR3 DNA only, 42 bases that are in frame from base 1. CDR1 SGHRS and CDR2 YFSETQ were looked up in the germline V gene. The CDR3 regions of human TCRbeta chains were analyzed by immunosequencing. Concerning the study's data processing: Repertoire TCRs were checked for matches against a reference library of SARS-CoV-2-specific TCRs that had been generated using the MIRA antigen-specificity platform. Breadth meant the fraction of unique TCRs that were SARS-CoV-2-associated, whereas depth meant the fraction of total T cells that were SARS-CoV-2-associated. Using the MIRA data, each spike-specific TCR was assigned both to the spike region to which the TCR was reactive and to a CD4 or CD8 class. Log10-transformed breadth and depth values were compared by one-way ANOVA with Sidak's multiple comparisons tests. TCRdb stores this immuneACCESS table with in-frame sequences only. Part of the clones is absent; in the studies checked, under half of the shortfall reflects unresolved V genes, and no reason is known for the rest. That table supplies the V and J calls and clone size; D and trimming were determined from the DNA. In this sample the table shows roughly 150,000 clones, 80% to 95% of which occur a single time. The top ten clonotypes cover about 6% of the sample.

The material sequenced was peripheral blood, taken 28 days after the second AZD1222 dose. The sequence derives from an adult who received the AZD1222 COVID-19 vaccine. The rearrangement joined TRBV5-1 to TRBJ2-1, with the D gene not clear enough to name. CDR3 sequence: CASSRATAYNEQFF. The DNA is TGCGCCAGCTCACGGGCTACCGCCTACAATGAGCAGTTCTTC.